Following are 32 T cell receptor beta chains from one sample sequenced in a study of T cell responses to AZD1222 COVID-19 vaccine. The protocol was immunoSEQ multiplex PCR, while the TCRdb copy is restricted to in-frame clones and leaves out a portion. The repertoire holds 140,000 to 150,000 clones, with 90% to 95% as singletons. The source was peripheral blood, collected 28 days after the second AZD1222 dose. These receptors originate from an adult who received the AZD1222 COVID-19 vaccine.

Worth noting for this clone: One end of the junction varies from germline; a read error may be responsible. The V gene is TRBV5-1, the J gene TRBJ2-3; D may match TRBD1 or TRBD2 (6 bases each). The CDR3 covers 14 residues. Germline V CDR1 and CDR2: SGHRS, YFSETQ. The DNA for the CDR3 is TGCGCCAGCAGGTTGGGGGGCTCCACAGATACGCAGTATTTT. It is translated as CASRLGGSTDTQYF. The complete variable domain, with remaining parts taken from reference TRBV5-1 and TRBJ2-3, reads KAGVTQTPRYLIKTRGQQVTLSCSPISGHRSVSWYQQTPGQGLQFLFEYFSETQRNKGNFPGRFSGRQFSNSRSEMNVSTLELGDSALYLCASRLGGSTDTQYFGPGTRLTVL.

Remarks on this clone: A read error may explain this, as a much larger clone is one base away. This rearrangement joins TRBV19 to TRBJ2-5, with D perhaps TRBD2 (5 bases). The CDR3 spans 13 residues. Germline CDR1 reads LNHDA; CDR2 reads SQIVND (reference sequence). V gave up 3 bases and J gave up 9 bases, with 14 bases separating them. Written as DNA, the CDR3 is TGTGCCAGTAGTATTGCAGCGATGGAGGCCCAGTACTTC. Protein product: CASSIAAMEAQYF.

V usage is TRBV5-6 and J usage is TRBJ1-6; D call uncertain. The CDR3 runs 16 residues. The V end lost 7 bases, the J end lost 0 bases, and 14 bases lay between the germline ends. CDR1 SGHDT and CDR2 YYEEEE come from the germline V gene. The CDR3 sequence: CASGYRTSSYNSPLHF. The DNA of the CDR3 is TGTGCCAGCGGGTATCGGACGAGCTCCTATAATTCACCCCTCCACTTT.

The genes are TRBV3-1 (or the pseudogene TRBV3-2) and TRBJ1-1; D possibly corresponds to TRBD1 (6 bases). Germline values: CDR1 LGHDT, CDR2 YNNKEL (reference sequence). V dropped 6 bases and J dropped 2 bases, with 13 bases sitting between them. The CDR3 has 14 residues. The CDR3 reads CASRKKQGNTEAFF. The CDR3 coding sequence is TGTGCCAGCAGGAAGAAACAGGGAAACACTGAAGCTTTCTTT.

The rearrangement uses TRBV30 and TRBJ2-7; D assignment may be TRBD1 or TRBD2 (5 bases each). CDR1 is GTSNPN, CDR2 SVGIG, per germline (reference sequence). V dropped 3 bases and J dropped 0 bases, with 15 bases sitting between them. This CDR3 contains 15 residues. The chain's CDR3 is CAWSYGTSSSYEQYF. The CDR3 DNA is TGTGCCTGGAGCTACGGGACGTCGAGCTCCTACGAGCAGTACTTC.

V gene TRBV4-1 combines with J gene TRBJ2-7; the D is unclear. Germline V lookup: CDR1 MGHRA, CDR2 YSYEKL. V gave up 1 base and J gave up 1 base, with 8 bases separating them. The CDR3 extends over 14 amino acids. The CDR3 region has the DNA TGCGCCAGCAGCCAAGTACGCAGGTCCTACGAGCAGTACTTC. Protein sequence: CASSQVRRSYEQYF.

A single count supports this clone. The chain uses TRBV18 and TRBJ1-2; the D gene is possibly TRBD1 (6 bases). V was cut by 3 bases and J by 6 bases, with 20 bases left in between. CDR1 KGHSH and CDR2 LQKENI come from the germline V gene. The CDR3 runs to 16 residues. CDR3 sequence: CASSPTSGRGEHGYTF. The CDR3 nucleotides are TGTGCCAGCTCACCTACTTCGGGCAGGGGAGAACATGGCTACACCTTC.

The genes are TRBV10-3 and TRBJ2-7, with 14 positions matching TRBD2. The CDR3 is 16 residues long. Looked up from germline, CDR1 is ENHRY and CDR2 is SYGVKD. V lost 8 bases to trimming and J lost 3 bases; unmatched junction nucleotides: 9. CDR3 nucleotides: TGTGCCATCGGGACTAGCGGGAGATCCACCATCTACGAGCAGTACTTC. Its translation is CAIGTSGRSTIYEQYF.

The chain joins TRBV5-4 to TRBJ1-1; no clear D gene. Deletions cut 2 bases from V and 2 bases from J, with 10 bases between. Germline V CDR1 and CDR2: SGHNT, YYREEE (reference sequence). The CDR3 extends over 14 amino acids. The CDR3 nucleotides are TGTGCCAGCAGCTTATCAGTCAGTAACACTGAAGCTTTCTTT. Protein: CASSLSVSNTEAFF.

The chain has TRBV11-3 and TRBJ1-1, with 7 nucleotides matching TRBD1. The CDR3 is 13 amino acids. Germline V CDR1 and CDR2: SGHNT, YENEEA. Germline trimming cut 5 bases from V and 11 bases from J; bases unmatched to any gene: 11. The CDR3 DNA follows: TGTGCCAGCAGCGGCCGGGACGGACAGGCCGCTTTCTTT. This translates into CASSGRDGQAAFF.

V usage is TRBV5-1 and J usage is TRBJ2-2; 7 bases line up with TRBD2. The CDR3 runs to 15 residues. Germline values: CDR1 SGHRS, CDR2 YFSETQ. Trimming removed 3 bases from V and 2 bases from J; junction bases left unmatched: 4. The CDR3 spells CASSYGTINTGELFF. CDR3 bases: TGCGCCAGCAGCTACGGGACTATAAACACCGGGGAGCTGTTTTTT.

Turning to this clone: An end of the junction differs from the germline gene, which may be a read error. V is TRBV12-3 or TRBV12-4 and J is TRBJ1-1; D gene uncertain. There are 11 residues in the CDR3. The DNA for the CDR3 is TGTGCCAGCGGATTGAAGACTGAAGCTTTCTTT. Its translation is CASGLKTEAFF.

The genes are TRBV6-2 or TRBV6-3 and TRBJ1-5, with D perhaps TRBD1 (5 bases). The V end lost 2 bases, the J end lost 7 bases, and 24 bases lay between the germline ends. Germline CDR1 and CDR2: MNHEY and SVGEGT. This CDR3 has 18 amino acids. The CDR3 DNA sequence: TGTGCCAGCAGTTACGGGGGAGAGGGGCCAAGTCTGAGACAGCCCCAGCATTTT. Its translation is CASSYGGEGPSLRQPQHF.

V is TRBV19 and J is TRBJ1-6, with TRBD1 as a possible D gene (6 bases). Germline loops: CDR1 LNHDA, CDR2 SQIVND (reference sequence). Trimming removed 7 bases at V and 4 bases at J, with 14 bases between. This CDR3 region has 15 residues. The CDR3 is CASMSGAGYNSPLHF. The CDR3 DNA reads as TGTGCCAGTATGTCGGGGGCTGGGTATAATTCACCCCTCCACTTT.

The chain is built from TRBV19 and TRBJ2-1; D possibly corresponds to TRBD2 (6 bases). This CDR3 region has 13 residues. Germline values: CDR1 LNHDA, CDR2 SQIVND (reference sequence). V was clipped by 7 bases and J by 10 bases, with 17 bases between them. This CDR3 is CASIPEGQAEQFF. The CDR3, as DNA: TGTGCCAGTATCCCGGAGGGCCAAGCCGAGCAGTTCTTC.

The chain recombines TRBV5-1 with TRBJ2-3; 10 nucleotides match TRBD1. With V trimmed by 4 bases and J by 6 bases, 8 bases remained unmatched. Germline-derived CDR1 and CDR2 are SGHRS and YFSETQ. The CDR3 totals 15 residues. CDR3 DNA: TGCGCCAGCAGCCCTAGGACAGGGGGGATGGATACGCAGTATTTT. Amino acid sequence: CASSPRTGGMDTQYF.

This chain connects TRBV19 to TRBJ2-3, with D unclear. The ends were cut back, 4 bases at V and 7 bases at J, with 6 bases in the middle. The CDR3 has 11 residues. Germline CDR1 and CDR2: LNHDA and SQIVND (reference sequence). The CDR3 sequence is CASSSRYTQYF. CDR3 bases: TGTGCCAGTAGTAGCCGGTATACGCAGTATTTT.

This sequence joins TRBV11-1 and TRBJ2-3, with 8 positions matching TRBD1. This CDR3 is 15 amino acids long. The germline CDR1 and CDR2 sequences are SGHAT and FQDESV (reference sequence). V trimming: 6 bases; J trimming: 4 bases; junction bases outside the gene matches: 9. CDR3 in DNA: TGTGCCAGCAGATCCGGACAGGGAGGATCAGATACGCAGTATTTT. Its protein product is CASRSGQGGSDTQYF.

In its sample, this clone was seen once. The chain couples TRBV2 to TRBJ1-3; possibly TRBD1 for D (5 bases). V lost 8 bases, J lost 1 base, and 27 bases lay in between. The CDR3 sequence is 19 residues long. Germline lookup yields CDR1 SNHLY and CDR2 FYNNEI. The DNA of the CDR3 is TGTGCCAGCGGCTTAACCCGGGACCCCTGGGAAAGATCTGGAAACACCATATATTTT. It yields the protein CASGLTRDPWERSGNTIYF.

The chain employs TRBV5-6 and TRBJ1-1; tentative D call: TRBD1 (6 bases). Deletions cut 4 bases from V and 5 bases from J, with 15 bases between. This CDR3 is built from 14 residues. The germline gives CDR1 SGHDT, CDR2 YYEEEE. CDR3 nucleotide sequence: TGTGCCAGCAGCAGGGGGGCAGGGCGAACTGAAGCTTTCTTT. This translates into CASSRGAGRTEAFF.

V gene TRBV11-2 combines with J gene TRBJ2-1; 10 bases are shared with TRBD2. Trimming cost V 3 bases and J 8 bases; bases outside gene matches: 7. Germline loops: CDR1 SGHAT, CDR2 FQNNGV. The CDR3 is 15 amino acids. This CDR3 reads CASSFGLAEGDEQFF. The CDR3 DNA follows: TGTGCCAGCAGCTTCGGACTAGCGGAAGGGGATGAGCAGTTCTTC.

This clone was picked up one time. The rearrangement links TRBV9 to TRBJ2-7, with a weak D call TRBD1 (6 bases). This CDR3 region has 14 residues. V was shortened by 3 bases and J by 7 bases, with 17 bases between the two germline ends. Germline V gives CDR1 SGDLS, CDR2 YYNGEE. The CDR3, as DNA: TGTGCCAGCAGCGCCGCTCGGACCGGACAGGAGCAGTACTTC. This sequence encodes CASSAARTGQEQYF.

The chain joins TRBV6-6 to TRBJ1-1; no reliable D call. The CDR3 extends over 16 amino acids. V lost 6 bases, J lost 0 bases, and 17 bases lay in between. The germline CDR1 and CDR2 sequences are MNHNY and SVGAGI (reference sequence). CDR3 sequence (DNA): TGTGCCAGCAGGTCCCGAAGGTGGGCTTTGAACACTGAAGCTTTCTTT. Its protein is CASRSRRWALNTEAFF.

CDR3: CAISESFEGAEQYF. The DNA of the CDR3 is TGTGCCATCAGTGAGTCGTTTGAAGGGGCCGAGCAGTACTTC. This rearrangement joins TRBV10-3 to TRBJ2-7; D may be TRBD1 (5 bases). This CDR3 comprises 14 residues. Trimming left V 0 bases short and J 6 bases short, with 12 bases between. Germline values: CDR1 ENHRY, CDR2 SYGVKD.

This clone was seen only once. This rearrangement joins TRBV6-1 to TRBJ2-7; tentative D call: TRBD1 (6 bases). V lost 3 bases and J lost 0, with 12 bases in between. In germline, CDR1 is MNHNS, CDR2 SASEGT. CDR3 length equals 15 residues. The CDR3 nucleotides read TGTGCCAGCAGTGACGCCGGACAGATCTCCTACGAGCAGTACTTC. Translation gives CASSDAGQISYEQYF.

The genes are TRBV5-1 and TRBJ2-1; D may be TRBD2 (6 bases). V lost 0 bases to trimming and J lost 8 bases, with 18 bases between them. CDR1 SGHRS and CDR2 YFSETQ come from the germline V gene. The CDR3 spans 16 residues. CDR3 region: CASSLGLANGVDEQFF. The CDR3, as DNA: TGCGCCAGCAGCTTGGGGCTAGCGAATGGGGTCGATGAGCAGTTCTTC.

The chain joins TRBV7-2 to TRBJ1-5, with 7 bases fitting TRBD1. Germline loops: CDR1 SGHTA, CDR2 FQGNSA. The CDR3 length is 14 residues. The V segment lost 5 bases and the J segment 7 bases; nucleotides outside the gene matches: 8. The CDR3 here is CASSIRQGQQPQHF. CDR3 nucleotide sequence: TGTGCCAGCAGCATCCGACAGGGTCAACAGCCCCAGCATTTT.

The chain is built from TRBV7-3 and TRBJ2-5; 8 nucleotides line up with TRBD2. Germline values: CDR1 SGHTA, CDR2 FQGTGA. CDR3 length equals 15 residues. V trimming: 5 bases; J trimming: 2 bases; junction bases outside the gene matches: 7. As DNA, the CDR3 is TGTGCCAGCAGCGCTTCTAGCGGGCCTCAAGAGACCCAGTACTTC. Translation gives CASSASSGPQETQYF. Based on the CDR3 plus reference TRBV7-3 and TRBJ2-5, the full variable domain is GAGVSQTPSNKVTEKGKYVELRCDPISGHTALYWYRQSLGQGPEFLIYFQGTGAADDSGLPNDRFFAVRPEGSVSTLKIQRTERGDSAVYLCASSASSGPQETQYFGPGTRLLVL.

The genes are TRBV6-1 and TRBJ2-6; D remains unclear. The V gene lost 1 base and the J gene lost 2 bases, with 9 bases spanning the gap. This CDR3 region has 16 residues. CDR1 and CDR2 from the germline V gene are MNHNS and SASEGT. The CDR3 loop is CASSEGAAPGANVLTF. The DNA of the CDR3 is TGTGCCAGCAGTGAAGGGGCGGCGCCTGGGGCCAACGTCCTGACTTTC.

The rearrangement uses TRBV11-2 and TRBJ2-5, with 8 positions matching TRBD2. CDR3 length: 15 amino acids. Per the germline V gene, CDR1 is SGHAT and CDR2 is FQNNGV. V shed 5 bases, J shed 5 bases, and the junction held 10 bases outside the gene matches. The CDR3 region is CASSPLPTSVETQYF. As DNA, the CDR3 is TGTGCCAGCAGCCCACTCCCGACTAGCGTGGAGACCCAGTACTTC.

The V call is TRBV11-3, the J call TRBJ2-1; D remains ambiguous. V was clipped by 1 base and J by 0 bases, with 13 bases between them. Germline CDR1 is SGHNT and CDR2 is YENEEA. The CDR3 loop spans 17 amino acids. Here the CDR3 reads CASSLGAPWSSYNEQFF. The CDR3 DNA is TGTGCCAGCAGCTTAGGGGCCCCCTGGAGCTCCTACAATGAGCAGTTCTTC.

The V and J genes are TRBV30 and TRBJ2-1; D unclear. Trimming shortened V by 2 bases and J by 0 bases, and 11 bases separated the two germline ends. Germline loops: CDR1 GTSNPN, CDR2 SVGIG (reference sequence). The CDR3 runs 15 residues. The CDR3: CAWSYGESSYNEQFF. The CDR3 DNA reads as TGTGCCTGGAGTTATGGCGAAAGCTCCTACAATGAGCAGTTCTTC.